Given below is one T cell receptor (beta chain) in context. This record comes from a study of control samples from healthy donors and cancer patients. Assay used: immunoSEQ multiplex PCR; TCRdb lists only in-frame clones, some missing. The repertoire includes 250,000 to 300,000 clones, over 75% of them detected once, and 13% sits in the top ten. V dropped 6 bases and J dropped 10 bases, with 16 bases sitting between them. The CDR3 is 14 amino acids. The germline V gene encodes CDR1 MNHEY and CDR2 SVGAGI. Sequencing input: PBMCs. The receptor comes from a woman between 55 and 75 years old with lung cancer. The rearrangement links TRBV6-5 to TRBJ1-6; D is unclear. The CDR3 sequence is CASRLGRLDSPLHF. The DNA for the CDR3 is TGTGCCAGCAGACTAGGACGGCTAGACTCACCCCTCCACTTT.